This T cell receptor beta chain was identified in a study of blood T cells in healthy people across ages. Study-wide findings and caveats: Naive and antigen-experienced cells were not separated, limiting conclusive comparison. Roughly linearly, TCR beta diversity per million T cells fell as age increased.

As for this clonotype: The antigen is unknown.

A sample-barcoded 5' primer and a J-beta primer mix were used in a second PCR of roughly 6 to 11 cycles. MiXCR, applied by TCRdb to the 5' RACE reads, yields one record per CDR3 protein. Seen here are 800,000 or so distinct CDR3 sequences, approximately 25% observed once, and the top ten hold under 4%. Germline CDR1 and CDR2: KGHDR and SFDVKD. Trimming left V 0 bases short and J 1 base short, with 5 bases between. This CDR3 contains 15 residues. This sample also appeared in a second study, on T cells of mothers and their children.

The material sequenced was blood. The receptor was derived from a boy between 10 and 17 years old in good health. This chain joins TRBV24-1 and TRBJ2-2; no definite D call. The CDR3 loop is CATSDLRVNTGELFF. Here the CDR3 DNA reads TGTGCCACCAGTGATTTGCGCGTGAACACCGGGGAGCTGTTTTTT.